Here is one T cell receptor (beta chain) with its context. Trimming removed 1 base from V and 11 bases from J, with 10 bases in between. The CDR3 has 13 amino acids. Germline V gene sequence: CDR1 SGHRS, CDR2 YFSETQ. Generated by immunoSEQ multiplex PCR, the TCRdb table keeps only in-frame clones and is missing some. The repertoire consists of approximately 160,000 clones, with more than 90% occurring once and the leading ten covering 2%. The data stem from a study of control samples from healthy donors and cancer patients. Specimen: blood. The receptor was isolated from a middle-aged woman in good health. The chain joins TRBV5-1 to TRBJ1-6; no clear D gene. The CDR3 bases are TGCGCCAGCAGCTTGAGCCCAGAAACACCCCTCCACTTT. Translation gives CASSLSPETPLHF. Full variable domain (missing parts from reference TRBV5-1 and TRBJ1-6): KAGVTQTPRYLIKTRGQQVTLSCSPISGHRSVSWYQQTPGQGLQFLFEYFSETQRNKGNFPGRFSGRQFSNSRSEMNVSTLELGDSALYLCASSLSPETPLHFGNGTRLTVT.